This TCR beta chain was captured by sequencing in a study of T cell repertoires in cytomegalovirus infection. Study summary: It can be stated that public TCR beta signatures indicated CMV infection as well as a matching HLA type.

To note about this clonotype: As yet, its antigen is unknown.

Germline V gene sequence: CDR1 LGHNA, CDR2 YSLEER. V was pared by 0 bases and J by 3 bases, with 6 bases of the junction left unmatched. This CDR3 region has 16 residues. One entry per CDR3 protein results from TCRdb running MiXCR on the reads. The data show some 390,000 distinct CDR3 sequences, 15% to 20% seen once. Study results and caveats: Cumulative frequency (of public TCR beta family members) identified carriers of CMV plus the relevant HLA. The ex vivo response showed dominance by HLA-C-restricted CMV-specific TCR beta clonotypes.

The chain is built from TRBV4-3 and TRBJ2-3, with TRBD2 matching 7 bases. The sequenced sample consisted of PBMCs. This clonotype was obtained from a human donor in good health (CMV status not recorded). Some clones in this sample may be carry-over from other donors' samples. CDR3 region: CASSQDGGSGTDTQYF. DNA of the CDR3: TGCGCCAGCAGCCAAGACGGGGGGTCGGGAACAGATACGCAGTATTTT.